The TCR beta chain under discussion was sequenced for a study of T cells after yellow fever vaccination. TCRdb re-called the 5' RACE reads through MiXCR, storing one row per CDR3 protein. Altogether about 220,000 distinct CDR3 sequences are present, around 3.1% being singletons, with the ten largest covering around 3%. In its sample, this clonotype was seen a few times. Its target is not known. Whole-study results and caveats: A limited proportion of clonotypes was detected within both the CD4 and CD8 compartments.

CDR1 MNHEY and CDR2 SMNVEV come from the germline V gene (reference sequence). This CDR3 has 15 residues. Deletions cut 5 bases from V and 0 bases from J, with 13 bases between. The receptor was derived from a man in his late teens or twenties who received the YFV17D yellow fever vaccine. The starting material was CD4+ T cells sorted from PBMCs, obtained 10 days after the yellow fever booster vaccination. The chain carries TRBV27 and TRBJ1-1; D is unresolved. The chain's CDR3 is CASSLRRVMNTEAFF. The CDR3 DNA reads as TGTGCCAGCAGTCTCCGACGGGTCATGAACACTGAAGCTTTCTTT.